This T cell receptor beta chain emerged from a study of blood T cell repertoires in COVID-19. As for the study in general: COVID-19 samples from acute and convalescent phases originated in the United States, Italy and Spain. Nucleic acid was either cDNA or gDNA, and it came from T cells, B-cell-depleted T cells, or PBMCs.

The CDR3 has 14 residues. The V gene end was trimmed by 6 bases and the J gene end by 5 bases; junction bases not matched to a gene: 7. Germline V gives CDR1 MDHEN, CDR2 SYDVKM. The authors' processing: Amplification from reference gene primers served as the basis for estimated nucleated cell counts. Sequencing used immunoSEQ multiplex PCR; TCRdb keeps in-frame clones, though not all of them. D and trimming were read from the DNA, whereas the V and J calls and clone size are those reported in that table. The profile shows just under 300,000 clones, around nine tenths of them singletons. This rearrangement joins TRBV28 to TRBJ2-1, with TRBD2 identical over 7 bases. The specimen was peripheral blood. The clonotype originates from a man aged 70 or older with acute or convalescent COVID-19. CDR3 sequence reads: CASSRSGAHNEQFF. For the CDR3, the DNA is TGTGCCAGCAGCCGCAGCGGGGCCCACAATGAGCAGTTCTTC.